Presented here are 10 T cell receptor beta chains from one specimen sequenced in a study of blood T cell repertoires in COVID-19. The table came from immunoSEQ multiplex PCR; TCRdb's copy has only in-frame clones and leaves some out. The data contain about 270,000 clones, roughly 88% of them singletons. Sequencing was done on a sample of PBMCs or T cells enriched from blood (not recorded which). Every receptor here comes from a woman in her twenties or thirties who had recovered from COVID-19.

This clone was seen a single time. The rearrangement uses TRBV28 and TRBJ2-7; tentative D call: TRBD2 (7 bases). Germline loops: CDR1 MDHEN, CDR2 SYDVKM. The CDR3 totals 11 residues. Deletions cut 6 bases from V and 7 bases from J, with 10 bases between. CDR3 DNA sequence: TGTGCCAGCAGGCGGGGGCGGGAGCAGTACTTC. Its translation: CASRRGREQYF.

V gene TRBV9 combines with J gene TRBJ1-2, with D unclear. Germline V gives CDR1 SGDLS, CDR2 YYNGEE. The CDR3 is made up of 14 amino acids. V dropped 3 bases and J dropped 6 bases, with 15 bases sitting between them. The CDR3 region has the DNA TGTGCCAGCAGCGCCAGTCCTGTGCATGATGGCTACACCTTC. The encoded protein is CASSASPVHDGYTF.

This clone was seen once. The chain has TRBV7-2 and TRBJ1-4; 9 nucleotides match TRBD1. After removal of 3 bases from V and 7 bases from J, the junction contained 3 bases not matched to a gene. CDR1 SGHTA and CDR2 FQGNSA come from the germline V gene. This CDR3 has 14 residues. In nucleotides, the CDR3 is TGTGCCAGCAGCTTTGGGACAGGGATTGAAAAACTGTTTTTT. It codes for CASSFGTGIEKLFF.

V gene TRBV18 combines with J gene TRBJ2-1; 7 positions agree with TRBD2. CDR1 is KGHSH and CDR2 is LQKENI in the germline V gene. This CDR3 has 15 amino acids. V lost 0 bases to trimming and J lost 1 base; unmatched junction nucleotides: 0. As DNA, the CDR3 is TGTGCCAGCTCACCACCGGGACTATCCTACAATGAGCAGTTCTTC. This sequence encodes CASSPPGLSYNEQFF.

The table lists this clone with a count of one. The gene calls are TRBV27 and TRBJ1-5; 7 bases are a match to TRBD1. The CDR3 is 15 residues long. Germline V CDR1 and CDR2: MNHEY, SMNVEV (reference sequence). V lost 1 base, J lost 4 bases, and 4 bases stayed unmatched. Here the CDR3 DNA reads TGTGCCAGCAGTTTATTCCCAGGGGGGAATCAGCCCCAGCATTTT. Translating it yields CASSLFPGGNQPQHF.

The genes are TRBV5-5 and TRBJ2-3; 7 bases match TRBD1. The CDR3 runs 16 residues. In germline, CDR1 is SGHKS, CDR2 YYEKEE (reference sequence). J was trimmed by 2 bases and V by 2 bases; bases with no gene match: 8. The CDR3 DNA reads as TGTGCCAGCAGCTTCCTACAGGGGCCCTCCACAGATACGCAGTATTTT. Residues: CASSFLQGPSTDTQYF.

Here the CDR3 reads CASSLQGVAYGYTF. In DNA, the CDR3 is TGTGCCAGCAGCTTGCAAGGGGTAGCCTATGGCTACACCTTC. V gene TRBV5-4 combines with J gene TRBJ1-2; perhaps TRBD1 as D (5 bases). V was clipped by 1 base and J by 4 bases, with 11 bases between them. The CDR3 is 14 amino acids. The germline gives CDR1 SGHNT, CDR2 YYREEE (reference sequence).

V usage is TRBV7-2 and J usage is TRBJ1-2; D is unresolved. The V gene lost 3 bases and the J gene lost 4 bases, with 15 bases spanning the gap. The CDR3 is made up of 15 amino acids. CDR1 is SGHTA, CDR2 FQGNSA, per germline. CDR3 coding DNA: TGTGCCAGCAGCTTCAGAGCCTACGAGGGCTATGGCTACACCTTC. It specifies CASSFRAYEGYGYTF.

V is TRBV6-5 and J is TRBJ1-4; D remains unclear. Germline V gene data show CDR1 as MNHEY and CDR2 as SVGAGI. V was clipped by 0 bases and J by 8 bases, with 13 bases between them. This CDR3 is 15 amino acids long. The CDR3 region is CASSYSPAREEKLFF. CDR3 coding DNA: TGTGCCAGCAGTTACTCGCCGGCCCGGGAAGAAAAACTGTTTTTT.

J is TRBJ2-7 and V is TRBV7-2; 11 nucleotides match TRBD2. Germline V gene lookup returns CDR1 SGHTA and CDR2 FQGNSA. V was pared by 5 bases and J by 0 bases, with 9 bases of the junction left unmatched. There are 17 residues in the CDR3. In nucleotides, the CDR3 is TGTGCCAGCAGCCCAACAATAGGGACTAGCGGCTCCTACGAGCAGTACTTC. It translates to CASSPTIGTSGSYEQYF.